This T cell receptor (beta chain) was recorded in a study of OX40 agonist ivuxolimab in advanced cancers. Overall study: Of the participants, more than 35% had some prior anti-PD-1, anti-PD-L1 or anti-CTLA-4 therapy, which was allowed. One patient with hepatocellular carcinoma and two with cutaneous melanoma, three in all, had partial responses.

This clone is deemed medium-sized (0.01 to 0.1%). Sequenced by immunoSEQ multiplex PCR; TCRdb stores in-frame clones only, minus some. This sample has tens of thousands of clones, with about 87% found just once. The J segment lost 7 bases and the V segment lost 1 base, leaving 6 bases of the junction unmatched. From germline, CDR1 is SGHRS and CDR2 YFSETQ. The CDR3 totals 15 residues. The material was CD4+ or CD8+ T cells sorted from blood, obtained in a trial of the OX40 agonist ivuxolimab. The clonotype originates from an adult with an advanced solid tumor such as melanoma, head and neck, liver or kidney cancer. This sequence joins TRBV5-1 and TRBJ2-2; 8 bases fit TRBD2. The CDR3 nucleotides are TGCGCCAGCAGCTTGACTAGCGGAACGATCGGGGAGCTGTTTTTT. This sequence encodes CASSLTSGTIGELFF.